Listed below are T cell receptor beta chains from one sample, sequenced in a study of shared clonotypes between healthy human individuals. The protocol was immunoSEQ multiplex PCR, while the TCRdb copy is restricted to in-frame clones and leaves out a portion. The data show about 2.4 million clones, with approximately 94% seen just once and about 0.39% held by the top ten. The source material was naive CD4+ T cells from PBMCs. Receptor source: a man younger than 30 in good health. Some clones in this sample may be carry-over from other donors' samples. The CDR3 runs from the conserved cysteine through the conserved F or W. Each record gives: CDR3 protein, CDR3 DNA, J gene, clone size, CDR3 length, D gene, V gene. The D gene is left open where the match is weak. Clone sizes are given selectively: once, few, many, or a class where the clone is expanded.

CTSSQGLLAGGHMSGTDTQYF | TGCACCAGCAGCCAAGGTCTCCTAGCGGGAGGCCATATGTCTGGCACAGATACGCAGTATTTT | TRBJ2-3 | once | 21 | NA | TRBV1
CASSLTGRSGNTIYF | TGTGCCAGCAGCCTGACAGGGCGCTCTGGAAACACCATATATTTT | TRBJ1-3 | NA | 15 | TRBD1 | TRBV11-3
CASSSGQSSYNEQFF | TGTGCCAGCAGTTCCGGACAGTCCTCCTACAATGAGCAGTTCTTC | TRBJ2-1 | NA | 15 | NA | TRBV11-2
CASSILDRGYEQYF | TGTGCCAGTAGTATTCTGGACAGGGGCTACGAGCAGTACTTC | TRBJ2-7 | NA | 14 | TRBD1 | TRBV19
CASSEQGRSVTGELFF | TGTGCCAGCAGTGAACAGGGCCGGAGCGTTACCGGGGAGCTGTTTTTT | TRBJ2-2 | NA | 16 | NA | TRBV6-1
CASSLRAGLPPHEQFF | TGTGCCAGCAGCTTAAGGGCGGGACTCCCCCCCCATGAGCAGTTCTTC | TRBJ2-1 | once | 16 | NA | TRBV7-2
CAISGGSGYTF | TGTGCCATCAGCGGGGGGAGCGGCTACACCTTC | TRBJ1-2 | once | 11 | NA | TRBV10-3
CASSRGLAGTNEQFF | TGTGCCAGCAGTCGCGGACTAGCGGGAACCAATGAGCAGTTCTTC | TRBJ2-1 | NA | 15 | TRBD2 | TRBV5-4
CASSLRASRGAFF | TGTGCCAGCAGTTTAAGGGCTAGTAGAGGGGCTTTCTTT | TRBJ1-1 | NA | 13 | NA | TRBV28
CASSAPPGQGMYEQYF | TGTGCCAGCAGTGCTCCCCCGGGACAGGGTATGTACGAGCAGTACTTC | TRBJ2-7 | NA | 16 | TRBD1 | TRBV6-1
CSARRGRLEYF | TGCAGTGCTAGAAGGGGCCGCTTGGAGTACTTC | TRBJ2-7 | NA | 11 | NA | TRBV20-1
CASSLGQGVSGGNTIYF | TGTGCCAGCAGCCTCGGACAGGGAGTGAGCGGTGGAAACACCATATATTTT | TRBJ1-3 | NA | 17 | TRBD1 | TRBV7-9
CASSTMGSVYYNEQFF | TGCGCCAGCAGCACGATGGGGAGCGTCTACTACAATGAGCAGTTCTTC | TRBJ2-1 | NA | 16 | NA | TRBV5-1
CASSSNRAENEQFF | TGCGCCAGCAGCTCAAATAGGGCTGAAAATGAGCAGTTCTTC | TRBJ2-1 | NA | 14 | NA | TRBV5-1
CASSLRGDSGANVLTF | TGTGCCAGCAGCTTACGGGGGGATAGTGGGGCCAACGTCCTGACTTTC | TRBJ2-6 | NA | 16 | TRBD2 | TRBV11-1
CASSQLLGDTYNEQFF | TGTGCCAGCAGCCAACTCCTGGGGGATACCTACAATGAGCAGTTCTTC | TRBJ2-1 | NA | 16 | NA | TRBV6-6
CASRRRGGNEQYF | TGTGCCAGCCGGCGAAGGGGAGGCAACGAGCAGTACTTC | TRBJ2-7 | NA | 13 | NA | TRBV6-1
CASRSTGGSHNEQFF | TGTGCCAGCAGGAGCACCGGCGGGAGCCACAATGAGCAGTTCTTC | TRBJ2-1 | NA | 15 | TRBD2 | TRBV6-1
CASSPSVETQYF | TGTGCCAGCTCACCATCAGTTGAGACCCAGTACTTC | TRBJ2-5 | NA | 12 | NA | TRBV18
CASSERLSGGRTQYF | TGTGCCAGCAGTGAACGTCTCTCCGGCGGGAGGACCCAGTACTTC | TRBJ2-5 | once | 15 | TRBD2 | TRBV25-1
CASSRRQGVSETQYF | TGTGCCAGCAGCCGGAGACAGGGAGTAAGCGAGACCCAGTACTTC | TRBJ2-5 | NA | 15 | TRBD1 | TRBV7-8
CASSMGWGGVRSGANVLTF | TGTGCCAGCAGCATGGGCTGGGGGGGAGTAAGGTCTGGGGCCAACGTCCTGACTTTC | TRBJ2-6 | NA | 19 | TRBD2 | TRBV5-8
CASSQSGQGRGNTIYF | TGCGCCAGCAGCCAGTCGGGACAGGGCCGAGGAAACACCATATATTTT | TRBJ1-3 | NA | 16 | TRBD1 | TRBV5-1
CASSVRGTDEQYF | TGTGCCAGCAGTGTCCGGGGCACAGACGAGCAGTACTTC | TRBJ2-7 | NA | 13 | NA | TRBV6-1
CASSIQGNTEAFF | TGCGCCAGCAGCATACAGGGGAACACTGAAGCTTTCTTT | TRBJ1-1 | NA | 13 | NA | TRBV5-1
CASSLQGPSTDTQYF | TGCGCCAGCAGCCTACAGGGGCCCAGCACAGATACGCAGTATTTT | TRBJ2-3 | NA | 15 | TRBD1 | TRBV4-3
CATRGLAGPTDTQYF | TGTGCCACCAGAGGGCTAGCGGGACCCACAGATACGCAGTATTTT | TRBJ2-3 | NA | 15 | TRBD2 | TRBV15
CASRRTANYGYTF | TGTGCCAGCAGACGGACAGCGAACTATGGCTACACCTTC | TRBJ1-2 | NA | 13 | NA | TRBV19
CAWSVGRLTVYEQYF | TGTGCCTGGAGTGTAGGGAGACTGACAGTCTACGAGCAGTACTTC | TRBJ2-7 | NA | 15 | NA | TRBV30
CASRRTGNTGELFF | TGTGCCAGTAGGAGGACAGGGAACACCGGGGAGCTGTTTTTT | TRBJ2-2 | NA | 14 | TRBD1 | TRBV19